The T cell receptor beta chain under discussion was sequenced for a study of memory CD4+ T cells and cytomegalovirus serostatus. Single viable CD3+CD4+CD8-CD45RO+ cells were sorted as the memory CD4+ T cells. Germline V gene lookup returns CDR1 SGHRS and CDR2 YFSETQ. The V end was cut by 6 bases, the J end by 0 bases, with 11 bases between. CDR3 length equals 14 residues. TCRdb's table, derived via immunoSEQ multiplex PCR, lists solely in-frame clones and lacks some. The repertoire consists of over 65,000 clones, with around 82% occurring once and the leading ten covering roughly 2.6%. The material sequenced was memory CD4+ T cells from blood. The chain employs TRBV5-1 and TRBJ2-3, with D unresolved. The clonotype originates from an adult in good health and CMV-seropositive. CDR3 DNA: TGCGCCAGCACGCTAGGCCAGAGCACAGATACGCAGTATTTT. It codes for CASTLGQSTDTQYF.